This T cell receptor (beta chain) was sequenced in a study of control samples from healthy donors and cancer patients. Some clones are missing from TCRdb's copy, which holds only in-frame ones; the method was immunoSEQ multiplex PCR. Among under 300,000 clones listed, roughly four fifths were seen once. The CDR3 is 15 residues long. The ends were cut back, 5 bases at V and 3 bases at J, with 13 bases in the middle. Germline lookup yields CDR1 LNHNV and CDR2 YYDKDF (reference sequence). The V call is TRBV15, the J call TRBJ1-4, with a possible D match to TRBD1 (5 bases). The sequence came from a woman aged 55-70 years with lung cancer. Sequences were obtained from PBMCs. Written as DNA, the CDR3 is TGTGCCACCAGCGGCCCGGGACGGGCTAATGAAAAACTGTTTTTT. It encodes CATSGPGRANEKLFF.